This T cell receptor (beta chain) comes out of a study of T cell responses to AZD1222 COVID-19 vaccine listed by TCRdb under 2021. About the investigation overall: Because spike-specific TCR depth and breadth did not differ between the two schedules, AZD1222 recipients who got a second dose at roughly 4 weeks were pooled with those who got a second dose at roughly 12 weeks. Enrollment into the trials was organized by age into subgroups of 18-55, 56-69 and 70-plus years, and those subgroups contained roughly 150, 30 and 60 TCR-sequenced participants, respectively. TCR sequencing was performed for fewer than 250 trial participants, of whom around 200 were given two doses of AZD1222 and some 25 were given two doses of MenACWY control vaccine.

General conclusions and limits of the study: Most participants were white British and females outnumbered males, and the authors suggested that clonal diversity may have been underestimated. Because no samples from the day 14 peak response were available, repertoires could be characterized only after the peak T cell response. The whole spike protein was spanned by vaccine-associated CD4 TCRs, and dominant responses were seen in regions 160-218 and 743-854. Conclusions about previously exposed vaccinees are limited, since just five to seven AZD1222 recipients were seropositive for SARS-CoV-2 at baseline. Reportedly, close to half of the unique spike-specific TCRs recognized epitopes lying outside the regions that are mutated in the B.1.351 and B.1.1.7 variants. The 56-69-year group was small, and its depth increase did not reach significance, likely because of low power. A significant rise in spike-specific TCR breadth and depth was observed after two AZD1222 doses relative to day 0 and relative to MenACWY recipients.

Per the publication, the time point label means: baseline before first vaccination. Samples from vaccinated people were obtained from the UK trials COV001 and COV002, which included a single-blind randomized controlled phase 2/3 trial of AZD1222 (ChAdOx1 nCoV-19) in healthy adults. For TCRbeta chain sequencing, PBMC samples from trial participants were taken at day 0 and at day 28 after the second dose. The CDR3 regions of human TCRbeta chains were analyzed by immunosequencing. The original methods were these. Repertoire TCRs were matched against a reference library of SARS-CoV-2-specific TCRs generated with the MIRA antigen-specificity platform. Breadth meant the fraction of unique TCRs that were SARS-CoV-2-associated, whereas depth meant the fraction of total T cells that were SARS-CoV-2-associated. Using the MIRA data, every spike-specific TCR was mapped to the spike region that the TCR reacted to and assigned to either a CD4 or a CD8 class. Log10-transformed breadth and depth values were compared by one-way ANOVA with Sidak's multiple comparisons tests. Imported from immuneACCESS, the table was reduced by TCRdb to in-frame sequences with V and J called. These copies leave out some clones; in studies compared against another copy, an unresolved V gene accounts for under half, and the cause of the remainder is not known. The V and J calls and clone size come from that table; D and trimming were worked out from the DNA. A total of 95,000 to 150,000 clones appear in this sample, 80% to 90% of them only once. Of the sample, 2.5% to 4% is held by the ten largest clones.

V and J lose 1 base and 5 bases, and a span of 4 bases separates them. The germline V gene (reference sequence) gives CDR1 as SGHKS and CDR2 as YYEKEE. The CDR3 contains 11 residues, cysteine and phenylalanine counted. Kept here is only the CDR3 DNA, which spans 33 bases and is read in frame from base 1. Concerning this clone itself: Its recognized antigen is unknown. Base quality data are lacking; no much larger clone is found one base away.

The receptor chain draws on TRBV5-5 and TRBJ2-7; no confident D gene assignment can be made. The starting material was peripheral blood, obtained on day 0 of AZD1222 vaccination. The sequence came from an adult in good health. The CDR3 protein is CASSLFHEQYF. The DNA sequence is given as TGTGCCAGCAGCTTGTTCCACGAGCAGTACTTC.